This TCR beta chain comes out of a study of cytomegalovirus exposure and HLA in healthy donors. The overall study: Unique TCRs from HLA-typed donors, 70 million to 85 million of them, were held in an early data release. Study outcomes and limitations: In vitro data verified a few CMV-associated chains as specific for CMV antigens. Reports described diagnosis of cytomegalovirus status by the classifier as highly specific and sensitive. In a later analysis, several top co-occurrence clusters appeared linked to parvovirus B19, influenza, CMV and Epstein-Barr virus.

Amplification used 60 Vbeta primers and 13 Jbeta primers. The table came from immunoSEQ multiplex PCR; TCRdb's copy has only in-frame clones and leaves some out. In the table there are 180,000 or so clones, more than 65% of which are singletons. Trimming at V came to 4 bases and at J to 3 bases, leaving 7 bases not matched to a gene. The CDR3 runs 15 residues. From germline, CDR1 is SGHNT and CDR2 YYREEE (reference sequence). A few counts support this clone. Its antigen is as yet unknown. The TCR sequence derives from a female donor in good health and CMV-seronegative. V and J are TRBV5-4 and TRBJ1-2; 9 bases are shared with TRBD1. The sequenced sample consisted of PBMCs. The CDR3 loop is CASSREQGAYYGYTF. As DNA, the CDR3 is TGTGCCAGCAGCCGGGAACAGGGGGCGTACTATGGCTACACCTTC.